One sample yielded the 30 T cell receptor beta chains listed below, sequenced in a study of blood T cell repertoires in COVID-19. Libraries were prepared by immunoSEQ multiplex PCR; TCRdb keeps only in-frame clonotypes and omits some of them. In the table there are some 150,000 clones, around nine tenths of which are singletons. Sample: peripheral blood. These receptors all stem from a woman between 45 and 65 years old with active or convalescent COVID-19.

The rearrangement links TRBV6-6 to TRBJ1-4; D gene ambiguous. Germline-derived CDR1 and CDR2 are MNHNY and SVGAGI (reference sequence). The CDR3 sequence is 13 residues long. The ends were cut back, 5 bases at V and 8 bases at J, with 12 bases in the middle. The CDR3 loop is CASSPSYIEKLFF. CDR3 DNA: TGTGCCAGCAGTCCCTCGTATATAGAAAAACTGTTTTTT.

The chain recombines TRBV6-5 with TRBJ2-3; perhaps TRBD1 as D (6 bases). The V gene's germline CDR1 is MNHEY and CDR2 SVGAGI. The CDR3 runs to 13 residues. Trimming cost V 8 bases and J 4 bases, with 13 bases left between them. CDR3 DNA sequence: TGTGCCAGCGAATCAGGGGTGTCAGATACGCAGTATTTT. The encoded protein is CASESGVSDTQYF.

CDR3 region: CASSYRTERRETQYF. The CDR3 coding sequence is TGTGCCAGCAGTTACCGGACAGAAAGGAGAGAGACCCAGTACTTC. The chain uses TRBV6-2 or TRBV6-3 and TRBJ2-5; a possible D gene is TRBD1 (6 bases). This CDR3 region has 15 residues. V shed 2 bases and J shed 4 bases, with 14 bases lying between them. The germline V gene encodes CDR1 MNHEY and CDR2 SVGEGT.

J is TRBJ2-5 and V is TRBV5-6; 10 bases line up with TRBD1. Germline CDR1 and CDR2: SGHDT and YYEEEE. The CDR3 is made up of 14 amino acids. V trimming: 2 bases; J trimming: 3 bases; junction bases outside the gene matches: 1. In DNA form, the CDR3 reads TGTGCCAGCAGCTTCGGGACAGGGGAAGAGACCCAGTACTTC. Translating it yields CASSFGTGEETQYF.

The chain uses TRBV2 and TRBJ1-2; D unresolved. CDR1 and CDR2 (germline): SNHLY, FYNNEI. V was pared by 3 bases and J by 5 bases, with 10 bases between. This CDR3 spans 13 amino acids. The CDR3 spells CASSDPHQYGYTF. The DNA for the CDR3 is TGTGCCAGCAGTGATCCCCATCAGTATGGCTACACCTTC.

This rearrangement joins TRBV30 to TRBJ1-2; the D is unclear. The V gene's germline CDR1 is GTSNPN and CDR2 SVGIG (reference sequence). Trimming stripped 2 bases from V and 6 bases from J, with 19 bases between. This CDR3 contains 15 residues. CDR3 loop: CAWSPLEWKADGYTF. In nucleotides, the CDR3 is TGTGCCTGGAGTCCTCTGGAGTGGAAGGCCGATGGCTACACCTTC.

The V call is TRBV4-3, the J call TRBJ1-3; unclear D gene. CDR1 is LGHNA and CDR2 is YSLEER in the germline V gene. The CDR3 length is 18 residues. V was pared by 4 bases and J by 0 bases, with 19 bases between. In DNA, the CDR3 is TGCGCCAGCAGCCCCACGGACTCGGCCATATACTCTGGAAACACCATATATTTT. Protein sequence: CASSPTDSAIYSGNTIYF.

The rearrangement uses TRBV9 and TRBJ2-1; tentative D call: TRBD2 (5 bases). CDR3 size: 15 residues. Trimming cost V 2 bases and J 6 bases, with 15 bases left between them. Germline CDR1 SGDLS, CDR2 YYNGEE. The DNA for the CDR3 is TGTGCCAGCAGCGTCTCGTCTAGCTCCCCCAATGAGCAGTTCTTC. It encodes CASSVSSSSPNEQFF.

The genes are TRBV7-2 and TRBJ2-1; D is undetermined. The CDR3 is 13 amino acids. Germline V CDR1 and CDR2: SGHTA, FQGNSA. Trimming pared 5 bases from V and 8 bases from J, leaving 13 bases between. As DNA, the CDR3 is TGTGCCAGCAGCACCTACTCAGGTGATGAGCAGTTCTTC. Its protein product is CASSTYSGDEQFF.

The chain couples TRBV28 to TRBJ1-6; 10 nucleotides agree with TRBD1. Losses at the gene ends were 2 bases for V and 4 bases for J; bases not matched to a gene: 5. There are 17 residues in the CDR3. The germline V gene has CDR1 MDHEN and CDR2 SYDVKM. The CDR3 DNA reads TGTGCCAGCAGTTTAGGGACAGGGGCAGAATATAATTCACCCCTCCACTTT. This gives the protein CASSLGTGAEYNSPLHF.

The chain employs TRBV6-5 and TRBJ1-3; D remains ambiguous. Trimming pared 2 bases from V and 0 bases from J, leaving 11 bases between. This CDR3 has 16 amino acids. Germline V gives CDR1 MNHEY, CDR2 SVGAGI. The CDR3 is CASSYLAQLSGNTIYF. The CDR3 coding sequence is TGTGCCAGCAGTTACCTTGCCCAACTCTCTGGAAACACCATATATTTT.

This chain links TRBV5-1 with TRBJ1-3; no reliable D call. The germline CDR1 and CDR2 sequences are SGHRS and YFSETQ. The CDR3 sequence is 15 residues long. V dropped 4 bases and J dropped 4 bases, with 15 bases sitting between them. CDR3 amino acids: CASSPSGMSGNTIYF. CDR3 sequence (DNA): TGCGCCAGCAGCCCTAGTGGTATGTCCGGAAACACCATATATTTT.

V usage is TRBV5-4 and J usage is TRBJ2-3; 9 bases align to TRBD2. Germline V gives CDR1 SGHNT, CDR2 YYREEE (reference sequence). The V segment lost 3 bases and the J segment 4 bases; nucleotides outside the gene matches: 15. CDR3 size: 18 residues. In nucleotides, the CDR3 is TGTGCCAGCAGCTCCCCCTTCGGTGGTAGCGGGAGTGCAGATACGCAGTATTTT. This codes for CASSSPFGGSGSADTQYF.

The genes are TRBV4-1 and TRBJ2-1, with unresolved D. This CDR3 has 16 residues. CDR1 is MGHRA and CDR2 is YSYEKL in the germline V gene. Trimming pared 2 bases from V and 0 bases from J, leaving 11 bases between. The CDR3: CASSQTPPNSYNEQFF. CDR3 sequence (DNA): TGCGCCAGCAGCCAAACACCTCCCAACTCCTACAATGAGCAGTTCTTC.

V and J are TRBV2 and TRBJ1-6, with TRBD1 matching 9 bases. The CDR3 has 15 residues. Germline trimming cut 6 bases from V and 6 bases from J; bases unmatched to any gene: 6. CDR1 is SNHLY, CDR2 FYNNEI, per germline. The CDR3 DNA reads TGTGCCAGCAGCGCGAGGACAGGGGCTAATTCACCCCTCCACTTT. Its translation: CASSARTGANSPLHF.

The CDR3 DNA reads as TGTGCCAGCAGCTCCCTAGGACAGGGGTCCTACAATGAGCAGTTCTTC. Encoded protein: CASSSLGQGSYNEQFF. The chain joins TRBV7-6 to TRBJ2-1; 9 nucleotides align to TRBD1. Looked up from germline, CDR1 is SGHVS and CDR2 is FNYEAQ. The J segment lost 1 base and the V segment lost 4 bases, leaving 5 bases of the junction unmatched. The CDR3 is made up of 16 amino acids.

Details on this clone: The junction shows a germline mismatch at one end, possibly a read error. V is TRBV7-7 and J is TRBJ2-4, with 10 positions matching TRBD2. The CDR3 length is 14 residues. CDR1 and CDR2 (germline): SSHAT, FNYEAQ (reference sequence). The CDR3 loop is CASNERGGRNIQYF. CDR3 sequence (DNA): TGTGCTAGCAACGAGCGGGGGGGGCGGAACATTCAGTACTTC.

The chain has TRBV21-1 and TRBJ1-2; the table's D call of TRBD1 was not tested on the DNA. TRBV21-1 has pseudogene status. The CDR3 extends over 19 amino acids. The CDR3 spells CASSRTGREVKQGGYGYTF. CDR3 in DNA: TGTGCCAGCAGCCGGACAGGGCGAGAGGTTAAACAGGGGGGCTATGGCTACACCTTC.

This rearrangement joins TRBV5-1 to TRBJ2-3; the match to TRBD2 covers 11 bases. CDR1 and CDR2 (germline): SGHRS, YFSETQ. This CDR3 region has 17 residues. J gave up 1 base and V 1 base, and 5 bases lay outside the gene matches. The DNA for the CDR3 is TGCGCCAGCAGCTTGCCAGCACTAGCGGGGGGCACAGATACGCAGTATTTT. Translation gives CASSLPALAGGTDTQYF.

The chain carries TRBV6-5 and TRBJ1-6; 9 bases fit TRBD1. This CDR3 spans 14 amino acids. V gave up 9 bases and J gave up 5 bases; unmatched junction bases: 5. CDR1 and CDR2 (germline): MNHEY, SVGAGI. CDR3 sequence: CASGTGRNNSPLHF. CDR3 nucleotide sequence: TGTGCCAGTGGGACAGGGAGAAATAATTCACCCCTCCACTTT.

The V call is TRBV28, the J call TRBJ2-1, with 11 bases fitting TRBD2. V shed 2 bases and J 4 bases; nucleotides not matched to a gene: 1. The CDR3 extends over 15 amino acids. Germline loops: CDR1 MDHEN, CDR2 SYDVKM. The CDR3 coding sequence is TGTGCCAGCAGTTTAGGGACTAGCGGTTACAATGAGCAGTTCTTC. Its protein is CASSLGTSGYNEQFF. Using reference TRBV28 and TRBJ2-1 for the parts outside the CDR3, the full variable domain is DVKVTQSSRYLVKRTGEKVFLECVQDMDHENMFWYRQDPGLGLRLIYFSYDVKMKEKGDIPEGYSVSREKKERFSLILESASTNQTSMYLCASSLGTSGYNEQFFGPGTRLTVL.

The rearrangement joins TRBV28 to TRBJ2-7; tentative D call: TRBD2 (6 bases). The germline V and J ends were trimmed by 5 bases and 4 bases, with 15 bases remaining between them. The germline V gene encodes CDR1 MDHEN and CDR2 SYDVKM. The length of the CDR3 is 14 residues. The CDR3 sequence is CASSRTMTSYEQYF. The CDR3 DNA reads as TGTGCCAGCAGTAGAACCATGACTAGTTACGAGCAGTACTTC.

The gene calls are TRBV5-1 and TRBJ2-7; 10 bases fit TRBD2. Per the germline V gene, CDR1 is SGHRS and CDR2 is YFSETQ. The CDR3 is made up of 14 amino acids. V lost 0 bases and J lost 5; bases outside the gene matches: 2. DNA of the CDR3: TGCGCCAGCAGCTTGGGTAGCGGGGGGAACGAGCAGTACTTC. It specifies CASSLGSGGNEQYF.

The chain is built from TRBV7-9 and TRBJ2-3, with 11 positions matching TRBD2. Germline lookup yields CDR1 SEHNR and CDR2 FQNEAQ (reference sequence). The CDR3 length is 16 residues. V shed 8 bases and J 4 bases; nucleotides not matched to a gene: 11. The CDR3 DNA reads as TGTGCCAGCCAGCTTACTCCTAGCGGGGGGCCAGATACGCAGTATTTT. It encodes CASQLTPSGGPDTQYF.

This chain joins TRBV19 and TRBJ2-3; the match to TRBD1 covers 9 bases. From germline, CDR1 is LNHDA and CDR2 SQIVND (reference sequence). CDR3 length: 15 residues. Unmatched junction bases numbered 4, after V lost 1 base and J lost 5 bases. The CDR3 nucleotides read TGTGCCAGTAGTATAGCACAGGGGGCGATAGATACGCAGTATTTT. Encoded protein: CASSIAQGAIDTQYF.

The chain employs TRBV24-1 and TRBJ2-7; no definite D call. The V gene lost 7 bases and the J gene lost 3 bases, with 9 bases spanning the gap. The CDR3 covers 12 residues. Looked up from germline, CDR1 is KGHDR and CDR2 is SFDVKD. CDR3 coding DNA: TGTGCCACCAGAGACAACAACTACGAGCAGTACTTC. Its translation is CATRDNNYEQYF.

V usage is TRBV7-2 and J usage is TRBJ2-1, with 11 bases identical to TRBD1. CDR1 is SGHTA, CDR2 FQGNSA, per germline. The CDR3 is 18 residues long. V trimming: 1 base; J trimming: 6 bases; junction bases outside the gene matches: 11. The CDR3 reads CASSLVYRPGQGGNEQFF. DNA of the CDR3: TGTGCCAGCAGCTTAGTTTATCGACCGGGACAGGGGGGCAATGAGCAGTTCTTC.

V and J are TRBV30 and TRBJ2-3, with D tentatively TRBD1 (6 bases). V dropped 2 bases and J dropped 4 bases, with 13 bases sitting between them. This CDR3 comprises 14 residues. CDR1 and CDR2 (germline): GTSNPN, SVGIG (reference sequence). Here the CDR3 reads CAWSKGDVSDTQYF. DNA of the CDR3: TGTGCCTGGAGTAAGGGGGACGTTTCAGATACGCAGTATTTT. Full variable domain (outside the CDR3, taken from reference TRBV30 and TRBJ2-3): SQTIHQWPATLVQPVGSPLSLECTVEGTSNPNLYWYRQAAGRGLQLLFYSVGIGQISSEVPQNLSASRPQDRQFILSSKKLLLSDSGFYLCAWSKGDVSDTQYFGPGTRLTVL.

In this sample, this clone turned up once. The rearrangement joins TRBV28 to TRBJ2-2; TRBD1 matches at 7 bases. This CDR3 has 16 amino acids. V shed 5 bases, J shed 1 base, and the junction held 7 bases outside the gene matches. Germline V gene sequence: CDR1 MDHEN, CDR2 SYDVKM. CDR3: CASSQQGSRNTGELFF. The CDR3 DNA reads as TGTGCCAGCAGTCAACAGGGGTCCCGGAACACCGGGGAGCTGTTTTTT. The entire variable domain, with the rest obtained from reference TRBV28 and TRBJ2-2, is as follows: DVKVTQSSRYLVKRTGEKVFLECVQDMDHENMFWYRQDPGLGLRLIYFSYDVKMKEKGDIPEGYSVSREKKERFSLILESASTNQTSMYLCASSQQGSRNTGELFFGEGSRLTVL.

The V call is TRBV28, the J call TRBJ2-3; a weak D match, TRBD1 (6 bases). The V and J ends lost 5 bases and 4 bases respectively, with 19 bases between them. The length of the CDR3 is 16 residues. Germline CDR1 MDHEN, CDR2 SYDVKM. The CDR3 loop reads CASSPRGSTGPDTQYF. The CDR3 DNA sequence: TGTGCCAGCAGTCCAAGGGGGTCGACAGGCCCAGATACGCAGTATTTT.